This TCR beta chain was profiled in a study of blood T cell repertoires in COVID-19. About the research overall: The study drew acute and convalescent COVID-19 samples from the United States, Italy and Spain. From T cells, B-cell-depleted T cells, or PBMCs came the material, which was cDNA or gDNA.

The CDR3 is made up of 18 amino acids. The germline gives CDR1 SGHRS, CDR2 YFSETQ. Losses at the gene ends were 1 base for V and 7 bases for J; bases not matched to a gene: 14. Original analysis: Amplified reference gene primers provided the basis for estimating nucleated cell counts. Clones were read by immunoSEQ multiplex PCR, and TCRdb kept only the in-frame ones, dropping some. That table supplies the V and J calls and clone size; D and trimming were determined from the DNA. The profile shows about 220,000 clones, around 80% of them singletons. The chain joins TRBV5-1 to TRBJ2-5, with 12 bases lining up with TRBD1. The material sequenced was peripheral blood. This receptor was identified in a woman aged 50 to 60 with acute or convalescent COVID-19. The CDR3 loop reads CASSLIRGGTGGEGTQYF. The CDR3 nucleotides read TGCGCCAGCAGCTTGATACGTGGTGGGACAGGGGGCGAGGGGACCCAGTACTTC.